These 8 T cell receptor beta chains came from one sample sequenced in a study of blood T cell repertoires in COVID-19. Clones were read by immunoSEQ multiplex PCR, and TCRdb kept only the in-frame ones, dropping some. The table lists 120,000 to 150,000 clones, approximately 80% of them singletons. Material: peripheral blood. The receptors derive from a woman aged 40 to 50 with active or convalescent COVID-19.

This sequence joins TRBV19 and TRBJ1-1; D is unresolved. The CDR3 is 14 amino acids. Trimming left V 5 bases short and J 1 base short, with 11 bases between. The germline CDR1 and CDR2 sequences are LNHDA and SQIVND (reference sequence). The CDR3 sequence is CASSSRWQNTEAFF. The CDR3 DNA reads TGTGCCAGTAGTTCGAGGTGGCAGAACACTGAAGCTTTCTTT.

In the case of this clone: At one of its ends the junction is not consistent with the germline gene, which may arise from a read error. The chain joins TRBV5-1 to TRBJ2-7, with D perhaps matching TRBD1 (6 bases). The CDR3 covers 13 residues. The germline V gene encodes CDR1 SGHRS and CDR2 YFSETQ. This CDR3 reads CASSPQPPDSRHF. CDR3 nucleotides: TGCGCCAGCAGCCCGCAACCTCCGGACAGCCGTCACTTC.

The CDR3 sequence is CSVERDGANYGYTF. For the CDR3, the DNA is TGCAGCGTTGAACGCGATGGAGCTAACTATGGCTACACCTTC. The chain joins TRBV29-1 to TRBJ1-2; D remains unclear. CDR1 is SQVTM and CDR2 is ANQGSEA in the germline V gene. This CDR3 has 14 residues. V lost 2 bases to trimming and J lost 0 bases, with 10 bases between them.

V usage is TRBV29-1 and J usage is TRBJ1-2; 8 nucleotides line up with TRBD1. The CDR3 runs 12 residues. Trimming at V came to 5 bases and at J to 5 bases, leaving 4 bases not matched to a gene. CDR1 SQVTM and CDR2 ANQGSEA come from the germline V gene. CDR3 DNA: TGCAGCGTTTCACAGGGGGTATATGGCTACACCTTC. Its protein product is CSVSQGVYGYTF.

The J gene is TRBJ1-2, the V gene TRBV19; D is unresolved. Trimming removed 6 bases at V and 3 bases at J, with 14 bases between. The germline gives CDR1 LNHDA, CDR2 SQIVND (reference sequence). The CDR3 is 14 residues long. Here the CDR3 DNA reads TGTGCCAGTAGACCGGGTGGTGTCGACTATGGCTACACCTTC. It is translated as CASRPGGVDYGYTF.

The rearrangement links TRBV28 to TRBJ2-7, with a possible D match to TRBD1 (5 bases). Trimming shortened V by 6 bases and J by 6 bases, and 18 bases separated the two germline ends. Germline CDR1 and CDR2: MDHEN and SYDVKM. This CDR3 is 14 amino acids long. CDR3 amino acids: CASSQGWDRGEQYF. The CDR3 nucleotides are TGTGCCAGCAGCCAAGGGTGGGATAGGGGCGAGCAGTACTTC.

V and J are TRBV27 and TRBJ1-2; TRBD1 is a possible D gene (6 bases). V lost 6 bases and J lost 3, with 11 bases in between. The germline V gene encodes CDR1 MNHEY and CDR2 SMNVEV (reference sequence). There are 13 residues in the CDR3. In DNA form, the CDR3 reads TGTGCCAGCAGGCGGACAGCCTACTATGGCTACACCTTC. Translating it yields CASRRTAYYGYTF.

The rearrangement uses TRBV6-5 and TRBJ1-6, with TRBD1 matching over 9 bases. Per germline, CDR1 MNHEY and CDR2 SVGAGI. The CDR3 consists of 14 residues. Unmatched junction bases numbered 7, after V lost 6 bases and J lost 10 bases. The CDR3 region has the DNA TGTGCCAGCAGGGGACAGGGAGGGGGATCACCCCTCCACTTT. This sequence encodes CASRGQGGGSPLHF.